Listed below are T cell receptor beta chains from one sample, sequenced in a study of cytotoxic CD8 clonotypes in ibrutinib-treated CLL. Only in-frame clones appear in the TCRdb table, and some are missing; sequencing was by immunoSEQ multiplex PCR. The profile shows some 300,000 clones, 80% of them singletons. The sample was PBMCs, taken before ibrutinib treatment. These receptors were collected from a human donor with chronic lymphocytic leukemia. Both conserved end residues are part of each CDR3. Fields, in order: clone size, CDR3 length, J gene, V gene, D gene, CDR3 protein, CDR3 DNA. D genes are given only for firm matches. Part of the rows lack a size; the others show once, few, many or a class for expanded clones.

. 14 TRBJ1-5 TRBV27 TRBD1 CASRLQGAGQPQHF TGTGCCAGCAGACTACAGGGGGCGGGTCAGCCCCAGCATTTT
. 15 TRBJ2-1 TRBV9 . CASSVMGRQHNEQFF TGTGCCAGCAGCGTAATGGGGCGGCAGCACAATGAGCAGTTCTTC
. 13 TRBJ1-2 TRBV29-1 . CSVILPDNNGYTF TGCAGCGTTATCCTGCCGGATAATAATGGCTACACCTTC
. 15 TRBJ1-6 TRBV7-6 . CASSPRTDRNSPLHF TGTGCCAGCAGCCCAAGGACGGATAGGAATTCACCCCTCCACTTT
. 10 TRBJ1-2 TRBV2 . CASSWTDYTF TGTGCCAGCAGTTGGACAGACTACACCTTC
. 16 TRBJ2-7 TRBV4-1 . CASSQVFRTVFYEQYF TGCGCCAGCAGCCAAGTCTTTAGGACCGTTTTTTACGAGCAGTACTTC
few 13 TRBJ1-1 TRBV7-9 . CASSRQLNTEAFF TGTGCCAGCAGCCGACAGCTGAACACTGAAGCTTTCTTT
. 16 TRBJ2-1 TRBV29-1 . CSVRPADNLSYNEQFF TGCAGCGTTCGTCCAGCAGATAACCTCTCCTACAATGAGCAGTTCTTC
once 12 TRBJ2-1 TRBV5-4 . CATGGAYNEQFF TGTGCCACCGGAGGAGCCTACAATGAGCAGTTCTTC
. 15 TRBJ2-5 TRBV11-1 . CASSFETNRKETQYF TGTGCCAGCAGCTTTGAAACGAACAGGAAAGAGACCCAGTACTTC
. 13 TRBJ2-7 TRBV6-6 . CASSYSRGGEQYF TGTGCCAGCAGTTACTCGAGGGGCGGCGAGCAGTACTTC
once 14 TRBJ2-3 TRBV5-1 . CASNWNPYTDTQYF TGCGCCAGCAACTGGAATCCTTACACAGATACGCAGTATTTT
. 15 TRBJ1-1 TRBV6-1 . CASTRVRQLSTEAFF TGTGCCAGCACCAGGGTGCGTCAGTTGAGCACTGAAGCTTTCTTT
. 15 TRBJ1-1 TRBV30 . CAWSGGKVLNTEAFF TGTGCCTGGAGTGGAGGAAAAGTTTTGAACACTGAAGCTTTCTTT
. 17 TRBJ1-2 TRBV9 TRBD1 CASSVAPGRQGDNGYTF TGTGCCAGCAGCGTAGCTCCAGGCAGACAGGGGGACAATGGCTACACCTTC
once 12 TRBJ2-1 TRBV27 . CARVDYLNEQFF TGTGCCAGGGTAGACTATCTCAATGAGCAGTTCTTC
. 15 TRBJ2-1 TRBV7-3 . CASSETRKGNNEQFF TGTGCCAGCAGCGAGACTAGGAAGGGTAATAATGAGCAGTTCTTC
. 14 TRBJ1-2 TRBV11-2 . CASSPRTYNYGYTF TGTGCCAGCAGCCCCCGGACATATAACTATGGCTACACCTTC
. 13 TRBJ1-2 TRBV19 . CASSWASGAGYTF TGTGCCAGTAGCTGGGCTTCAGGGGCTGGCTACACCTTC
once 13 TRBJ2-3 TRBV10-2 . CASGPPTDDTQYF TGCGCCAGCGGCCCTCCTACTGATGATACGCAGTATTTT
. 15 TRBJ2-1 TRBV27 TRBD2 CASRLGLAGGNEQFF TGTGCCAGCAGACTCGGACTAGCGGGGGGTAATGAGCAGTTCTTC
once 13 TRBJ2-1 TRBV7-2 TRBD2 CASSLRGGNEQFF TGTGCCAGCAGCTTGAGGGGAGGGAATGAGCAGTTCTTC
. 13 TRBJ2-1 TRBV25-1 . CASSRRDYNEQFF TGTGCCAGCAGTAGACGGGACTACAATGAGCAGTTCTTC
. 13 TRBJ2-7 TRBV5-6 . CASSLGMGYEQYF TGTGCCAGCAGCTTGGGAATGGGATACGAGCAGTACTTC
. 15 TRBJ2-3 TRBV15 . CATSIYRDATDTQYF TGTGCCACCAGCATCTACCGGGACGCCACAGATACGCAGTATTTT
. 15 TRBJ2-5 TRBV6-1 TRBD2 CASSELAGGSKTQYF TGTGCCAGCAGTGAACTAGCGGGAGGGAGCAAGACCCAGTACTTC
. 16 TRBJ2-2 TRBV11-1 TRBD2 CASSLYGRQNTGELFF TGTGCCAGCAGCTTATACGGGAGGCAGAACACCGGGGAGCTGTTTTTT
. 13 TRBJ2-7 TRBV13 TRBD2 CASSLGGGFEQYF TGTGCCAGCAGCTTAGGGGGAGGGTTCGAGCAGTACTTC
. 16 TRBJ1-1 TRBV2 TRBD1 CASSDPRQGASTEAFF TGTGCCAGCAGTGATCCCAGACAGGGGGCTAGCACTGAAGCTTTCTTT
. 13 TRBJ1-2 TRBV6-5 TRBD1 CASRKGQIYGYTF TGTGCCAGCAGGAAGGGACAGATCTATGGCTACACCTTC
many 13 TRBJ2-1 TRBV7-9 . CASSLDLIGEQFF TGTGCCAGCAGCTTAGATCTGATAGGTGAGCAGTTCTTC
. 16 TRBJ2-2 TRBV7-3 . CASSFRDRGGTGELFF TGTGCCAGCAGCTTCCGGGACCGCGGTGGGACCGGGGAGCTGTTTTTT
. 11 TRBJ2-5 TRBV30 . CAWIDQETQYF TGTGCCTGGATCGACCAAGAGACCCAGTACTTC
. 15 TRBJ2-7 TRBV6-6 TRBD1 CASRRETGTADEQYF TGTGCCAGCAGGAGAGAAACCGGGACAGCTGACGAGCAGTACTTC
. 17 TRBJ2-3 TRBV14 TRBD2 CASSQDSLGGRVDTQYF TGTGCCAGCAGCCAAGATTCTTTGGGCGGGAGAGTGGATACGCAGTATTTT
once 11 TRBJ1-2 TRBV6-4 . CASSAGNGYTF TGTGCCAGCAGTGCGGGGAATGGCTACACCTTC
. 15 TRBJ2-3 TRBV30 . CAWILLGQSTDTQYF TGTGCCTGGATCCTCTTGGGGCAGTCCACAGATACGCAGTATTTT
. 13 TRBJ1-5 TRBV27 . CASRAGHNQPQHF TGTGCCAGCAGGGCAGGCCACAATCAGCCCCAGCATTTT
. 15 TRBJ2-7 TRBV12-5 TRBD2 CASGHEPSGGYEQYF TGTGCTAGTGGTCACGAGCCTAGCGGGGGCTACGAGCAGTACTTC
. 16 TRBJ2-3 TRBV7-2 TRBD2 CASSFTLSGMADTQYF TGTGCCAGCAGCTTCACCCTTAGCGGGATGGCGGATACGCAGTATTTT